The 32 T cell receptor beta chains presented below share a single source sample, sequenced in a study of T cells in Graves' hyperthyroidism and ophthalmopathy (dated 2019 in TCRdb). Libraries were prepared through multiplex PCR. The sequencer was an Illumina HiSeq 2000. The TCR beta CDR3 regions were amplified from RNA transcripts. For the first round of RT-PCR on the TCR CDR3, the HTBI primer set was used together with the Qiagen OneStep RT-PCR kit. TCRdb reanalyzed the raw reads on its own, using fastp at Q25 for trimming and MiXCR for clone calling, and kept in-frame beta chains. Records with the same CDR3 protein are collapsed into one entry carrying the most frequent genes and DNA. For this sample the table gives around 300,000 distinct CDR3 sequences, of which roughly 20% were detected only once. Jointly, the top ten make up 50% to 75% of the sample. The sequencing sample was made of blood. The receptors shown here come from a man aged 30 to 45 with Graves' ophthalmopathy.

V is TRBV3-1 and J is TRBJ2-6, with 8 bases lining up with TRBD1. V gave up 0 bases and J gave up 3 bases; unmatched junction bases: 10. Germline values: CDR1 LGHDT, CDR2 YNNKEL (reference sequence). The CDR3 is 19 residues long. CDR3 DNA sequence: TGTGCCAGCAGCCAAGAGGTAAGCAGGGGGCATCATGGGGCCAACGTCCTGACTTTC. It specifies CASSQEVSRGHHGANVLTF.

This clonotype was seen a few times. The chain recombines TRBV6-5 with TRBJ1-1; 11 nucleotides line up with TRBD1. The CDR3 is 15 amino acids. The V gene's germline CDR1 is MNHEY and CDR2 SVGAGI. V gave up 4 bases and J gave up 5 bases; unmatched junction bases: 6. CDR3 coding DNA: TGTGCCAGCAGTTCCGCCGGGACAGGGGGGACTGAAGCTTTCTTT. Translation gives CASSSAGTGGTEAFF.

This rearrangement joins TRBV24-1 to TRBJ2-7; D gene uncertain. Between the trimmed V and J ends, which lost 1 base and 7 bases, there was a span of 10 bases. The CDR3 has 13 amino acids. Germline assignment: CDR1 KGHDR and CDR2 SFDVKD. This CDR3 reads CATSDLVVGEQYF. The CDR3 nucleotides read TGTGCCACCAGTGATTTAGTTGTTGGAGAGCAGTACTTC.

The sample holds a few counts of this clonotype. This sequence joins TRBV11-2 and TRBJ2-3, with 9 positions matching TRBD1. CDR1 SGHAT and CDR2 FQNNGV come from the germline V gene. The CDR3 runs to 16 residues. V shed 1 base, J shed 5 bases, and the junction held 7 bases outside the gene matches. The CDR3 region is CASSLVWTGEGDTQYF. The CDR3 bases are TGTGCCAGCAGCTTAGTATGGACAGGGGAGGGAGATACGCAGTATTTT. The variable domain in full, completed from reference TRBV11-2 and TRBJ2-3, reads EAGVAQSPRYKIIEKRQSVAFWCNPISGHATLYWYQQILGQGPKLLIQFQNNGVVDDSQLPKDRFSAERLKGVDSTLKIQPAKLEDSAVYLCASSLVWTGEGDTQYFGPGTRLTVL.

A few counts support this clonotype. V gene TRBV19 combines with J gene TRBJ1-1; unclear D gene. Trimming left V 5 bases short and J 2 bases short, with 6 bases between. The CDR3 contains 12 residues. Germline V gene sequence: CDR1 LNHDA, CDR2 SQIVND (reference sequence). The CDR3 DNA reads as TGTGCCAGTAGTTATAGTAACACTGAAGCTTTCTTT. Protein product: CASSYSNTEAFF.

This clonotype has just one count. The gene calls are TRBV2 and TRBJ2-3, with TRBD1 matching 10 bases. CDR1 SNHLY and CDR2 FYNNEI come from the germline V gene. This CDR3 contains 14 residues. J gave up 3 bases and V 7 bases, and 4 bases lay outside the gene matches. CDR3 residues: CASMRDRGTDTQYF. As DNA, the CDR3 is TGTGCCAGCATGCGGGACAGGGGAACAGATACGCAGTATTTT.

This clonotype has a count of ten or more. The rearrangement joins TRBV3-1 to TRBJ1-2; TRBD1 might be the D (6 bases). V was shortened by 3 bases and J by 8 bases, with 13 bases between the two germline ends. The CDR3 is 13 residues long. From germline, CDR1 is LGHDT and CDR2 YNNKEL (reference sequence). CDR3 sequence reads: CASSQAGVGGYTF. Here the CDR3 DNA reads TGTGCCAGCAGCCAGGCAGGGGTAGGGGGCTACACCTTC.

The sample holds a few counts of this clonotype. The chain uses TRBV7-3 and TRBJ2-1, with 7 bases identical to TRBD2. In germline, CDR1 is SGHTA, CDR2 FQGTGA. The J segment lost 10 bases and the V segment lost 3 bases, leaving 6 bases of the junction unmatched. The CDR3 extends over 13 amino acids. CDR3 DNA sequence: TGTGCCAGCAGCTTTGACCTAGCGGAAGAGCAGTTCTTC. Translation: CASSFDLAEEQFF.

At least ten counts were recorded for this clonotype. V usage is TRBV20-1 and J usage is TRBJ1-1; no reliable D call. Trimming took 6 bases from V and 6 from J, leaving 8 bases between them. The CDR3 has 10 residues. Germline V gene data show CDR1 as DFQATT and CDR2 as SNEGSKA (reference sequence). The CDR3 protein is CSADGPEAFF. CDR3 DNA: TGCAGTGCCGACGGCCCTGAAGCTTTCTTT.

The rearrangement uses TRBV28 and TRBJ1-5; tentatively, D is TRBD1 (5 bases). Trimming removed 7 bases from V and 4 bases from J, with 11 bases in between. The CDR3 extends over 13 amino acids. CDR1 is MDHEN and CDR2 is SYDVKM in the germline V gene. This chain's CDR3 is CASKDSLNQPQHF. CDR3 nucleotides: TGTGCCAGCAAAGACAGCTTAAATCAGCCCCAGCATTTT.

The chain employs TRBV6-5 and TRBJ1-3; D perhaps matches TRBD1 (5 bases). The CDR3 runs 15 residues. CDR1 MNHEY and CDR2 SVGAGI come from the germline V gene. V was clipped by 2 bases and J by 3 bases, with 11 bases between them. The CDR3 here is CASSYLGQGGNTIYF. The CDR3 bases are TGTGCCAGCAGTTACCTAGGTCAGGGTGGAAACACCATATATTTT.

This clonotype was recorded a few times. DNA for the CDR3: TGTGCCACCAGTGATTCCACTCCTCGGACAGGGGGCGCGGCGAACACTGAAGCTTTCTTT. It yields the protein CATSDSTPRTGGAANTEAFF. This chain joins TRBV24-1 and TRBJ1-1; the match to TRBD1 covers 11 bases. The CDR3 is 20 amino acids. V shed 2 bases, J shed 1 base, and the junction held 14 bases outside the gene matches. Germline CDR1 reads KGHDR; CDR2 reads SFDVKD.

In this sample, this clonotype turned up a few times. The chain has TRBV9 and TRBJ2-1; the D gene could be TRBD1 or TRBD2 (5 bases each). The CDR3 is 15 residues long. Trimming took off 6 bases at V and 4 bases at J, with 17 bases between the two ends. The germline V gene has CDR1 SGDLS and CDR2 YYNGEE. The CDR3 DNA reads TGTGCCAGCACCTCCTCCCGGGACCCGTACAATGAGCAGTTCTTC. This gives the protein CASTSSRDPYNEQFF.

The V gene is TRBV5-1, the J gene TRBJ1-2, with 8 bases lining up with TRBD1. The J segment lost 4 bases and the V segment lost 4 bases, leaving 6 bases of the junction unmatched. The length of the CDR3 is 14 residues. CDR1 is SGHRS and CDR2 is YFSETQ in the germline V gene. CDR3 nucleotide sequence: TGCGCCAGCAGCACCGGACAGGGCATCTATGGCTACACCTTC. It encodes CASSTGQGIYGYTF.

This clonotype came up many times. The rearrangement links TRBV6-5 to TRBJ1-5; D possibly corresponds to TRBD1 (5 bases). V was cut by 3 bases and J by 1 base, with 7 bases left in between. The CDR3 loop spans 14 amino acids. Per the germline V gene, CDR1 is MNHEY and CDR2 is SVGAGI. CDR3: CASSYRGSNQPQHF. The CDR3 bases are TGTGCCAGCAGTTATCGGGGGAGCAATCAGCCCCAGCATTTT.

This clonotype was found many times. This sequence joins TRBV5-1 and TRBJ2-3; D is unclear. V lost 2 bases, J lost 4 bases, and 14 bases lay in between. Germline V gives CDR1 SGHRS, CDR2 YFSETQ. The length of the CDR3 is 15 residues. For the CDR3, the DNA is TGCGCCAGCAGCTTTATGACCCCTACGGCAGATACGCAGTATTTT. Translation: CASSFMTPTADTQYF. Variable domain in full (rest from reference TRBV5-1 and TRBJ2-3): KAGVTQTPRYLIKTRGQQVTLSCSPISGHRSVSWYQQTPGQGLQFLFEYFSETQRNKGNFPGRFSGRQFSNSRSEMNVSTLELGDSALYLCASSFMTPTADTQYFGPGTRLTVL.

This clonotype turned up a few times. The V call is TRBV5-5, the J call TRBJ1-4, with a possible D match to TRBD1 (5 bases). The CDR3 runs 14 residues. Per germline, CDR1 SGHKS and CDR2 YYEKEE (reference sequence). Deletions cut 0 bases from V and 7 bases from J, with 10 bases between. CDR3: CASSLEWGSEKLFF. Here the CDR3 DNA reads TGTGCCAGCAGCTTGGAGTGGGGGAGTGAAAAACTGTTTTTT.

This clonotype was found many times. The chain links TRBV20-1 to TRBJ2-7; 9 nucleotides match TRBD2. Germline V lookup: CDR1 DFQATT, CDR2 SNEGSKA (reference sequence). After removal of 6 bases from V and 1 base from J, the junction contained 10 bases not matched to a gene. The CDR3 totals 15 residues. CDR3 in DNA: TGCAGTGCGAGGGCTGCGGGGGGGATGTCCTACGAGCAGTACTTC. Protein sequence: CSARAAGGMSYEQYF.

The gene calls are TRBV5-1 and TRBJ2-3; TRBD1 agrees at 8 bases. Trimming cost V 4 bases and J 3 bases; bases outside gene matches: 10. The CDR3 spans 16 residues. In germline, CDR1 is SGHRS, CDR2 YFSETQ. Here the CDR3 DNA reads TGCGCCAGCAGCAATCAGGGGGCGGTTAGAACAGATACGCAGTATTTT. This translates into CASSNQGAVRTDTQYF. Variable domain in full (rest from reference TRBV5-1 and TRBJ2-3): KAGVTQTPRYLIKTRGQQVTLSCSPISGHRSVSWYQQTPGQGLQFLFEYFSETQRNKGNFPGRFSGRQFSNSRSEMNVSTLELGDSALYLCASSNQGAVRTDTQYFGPGTRLTVL.

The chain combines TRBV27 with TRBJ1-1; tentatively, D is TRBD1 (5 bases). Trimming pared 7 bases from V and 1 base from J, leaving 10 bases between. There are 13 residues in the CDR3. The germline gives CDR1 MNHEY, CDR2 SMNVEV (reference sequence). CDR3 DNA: TGTGCCAGCAATAAAGGACAGAACACTGAAGCTTTCTTT. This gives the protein CASNKGQNTEAFF.

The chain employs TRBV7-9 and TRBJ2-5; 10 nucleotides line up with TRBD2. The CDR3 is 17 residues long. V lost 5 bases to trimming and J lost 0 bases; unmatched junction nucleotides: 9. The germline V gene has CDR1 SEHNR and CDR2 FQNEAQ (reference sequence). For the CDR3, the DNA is TGTGCCAGCAGCCCTACTCGACTAGCGGGTTACCAAGAGACCCAGTACTTC. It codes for CASSPTRLAGYQETQYF.

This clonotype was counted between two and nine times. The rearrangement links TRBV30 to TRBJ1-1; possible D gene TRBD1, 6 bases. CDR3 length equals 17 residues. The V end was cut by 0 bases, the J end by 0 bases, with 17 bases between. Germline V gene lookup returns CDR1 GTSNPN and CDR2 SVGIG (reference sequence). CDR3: CAWSVWRGTYLNTEAFF. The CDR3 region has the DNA TGTGCCTGGAGTGTATGGAGGGGGACATATTTGAACACTGAAGCTTTCTTT.

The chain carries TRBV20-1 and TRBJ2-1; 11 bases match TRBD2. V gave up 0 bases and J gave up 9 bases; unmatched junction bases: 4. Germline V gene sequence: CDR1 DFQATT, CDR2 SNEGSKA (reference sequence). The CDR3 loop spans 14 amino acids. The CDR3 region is CSARDSGRATEQFF. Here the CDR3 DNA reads TGCAGTGCTAGAGATAGCGGGAGGGCCACTGAGCAGTTCTTC.

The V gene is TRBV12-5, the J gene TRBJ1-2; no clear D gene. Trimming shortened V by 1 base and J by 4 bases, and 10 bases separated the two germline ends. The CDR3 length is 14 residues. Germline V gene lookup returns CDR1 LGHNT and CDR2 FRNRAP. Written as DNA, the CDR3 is TGTGCTAGTGGTTTGGGGCCAAGCTTCTATGGCTACACCTTC. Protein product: CASGLGPSFYGYTF.

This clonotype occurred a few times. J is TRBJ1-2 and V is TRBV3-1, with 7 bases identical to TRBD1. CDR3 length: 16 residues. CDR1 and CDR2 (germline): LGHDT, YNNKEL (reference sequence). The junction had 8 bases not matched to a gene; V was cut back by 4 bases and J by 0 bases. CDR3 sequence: CASSLTGRLANYGYTF. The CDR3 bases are TGTGCCAGCAGCCTGACAGGGCGCCTAGCTAACTATGGCTACACCTTC.

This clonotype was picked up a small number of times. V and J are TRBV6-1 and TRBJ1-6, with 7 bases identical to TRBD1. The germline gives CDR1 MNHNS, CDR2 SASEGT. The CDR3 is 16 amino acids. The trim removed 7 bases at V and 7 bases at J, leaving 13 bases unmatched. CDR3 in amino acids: CASNRYRTGANSPLHF. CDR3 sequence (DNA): TGTGCCAGCAACAGATACAGGACAGGAGCCAATTCACCCCTCCACTTT.

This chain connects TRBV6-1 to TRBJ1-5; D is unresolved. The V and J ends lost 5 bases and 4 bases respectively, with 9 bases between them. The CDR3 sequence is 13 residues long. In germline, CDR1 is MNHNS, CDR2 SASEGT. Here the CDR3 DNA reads TGTGCCAGCAGTAACGGGTATAATCAGCCCCAGCATTTT. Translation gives CASSNGYNQPQHF.

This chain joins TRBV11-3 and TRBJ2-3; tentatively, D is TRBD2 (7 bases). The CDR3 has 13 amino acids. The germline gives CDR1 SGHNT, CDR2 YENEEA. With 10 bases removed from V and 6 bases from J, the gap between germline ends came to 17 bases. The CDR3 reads CATARGLGDTQYF. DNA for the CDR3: TGTGCCACCGCGCGGGGGCTTGGGGATACGCAGTATTTT.

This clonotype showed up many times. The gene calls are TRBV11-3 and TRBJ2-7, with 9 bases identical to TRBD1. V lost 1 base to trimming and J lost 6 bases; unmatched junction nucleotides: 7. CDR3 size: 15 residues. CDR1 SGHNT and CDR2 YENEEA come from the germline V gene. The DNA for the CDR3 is TGTGCCAGCAGCTTAGGACAGGGGGGGGCCGCCGAGCAGTACTTC. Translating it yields CASSLGQGGAAEQYF.

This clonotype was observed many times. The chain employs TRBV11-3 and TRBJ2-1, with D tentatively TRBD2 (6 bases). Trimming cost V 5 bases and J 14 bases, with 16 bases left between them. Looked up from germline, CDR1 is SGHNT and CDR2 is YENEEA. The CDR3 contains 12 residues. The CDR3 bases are TGTGCCAGCAGCGAGGGACTTGCCCTCGAGTTCTTC. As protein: CASSEGLALEFF.

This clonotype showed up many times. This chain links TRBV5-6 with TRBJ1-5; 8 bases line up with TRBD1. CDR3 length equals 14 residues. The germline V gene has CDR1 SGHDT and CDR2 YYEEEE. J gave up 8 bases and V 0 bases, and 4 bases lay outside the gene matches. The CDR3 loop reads CASSLAGGREPQHF. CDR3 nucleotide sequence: TGTGCCAGCAGCTTGGCAGGGGGCCGAGAGCCCCAGCATTTT. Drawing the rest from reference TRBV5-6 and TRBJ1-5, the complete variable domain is DAGVTQSPTHLIKTRGQQVTLRCSPKSGHDTVSWYQQALGQGPQFIFQYYEEEERQRGNFPDRFSGHQFPNYSSELNVNALLLGDSALYLCASSLAGGREPQHFGDGTRLSIL.

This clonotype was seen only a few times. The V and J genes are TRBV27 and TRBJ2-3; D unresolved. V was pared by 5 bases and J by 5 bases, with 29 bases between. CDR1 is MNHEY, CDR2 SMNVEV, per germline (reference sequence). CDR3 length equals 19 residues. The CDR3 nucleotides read TGTGCCAGCAGTCCACCGTACCTTGGGTTTAGGGAAGGCGGAGATACGCAGTATTTT. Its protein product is CASSPPYLGFREGGDTQYF.